Listed below are T cell receptor beta chains from one sample, sequenced in a study of blood T cell repertoires in COVID-19. Only in-frame clones appear in the TCRdb table, and some are missing; sequencing was by immunoSEQ multiplex PCR. In the table there are 130,000 or so clones, roughly 80% of which are singletons. The sequencing sample was made of peripheral blood. Receptors were obtained from a woman of 80 years or more with acute or convalescent COVID-19. Both conserved end residues are part of each CDR3. A D gene is named only where the DNA matches it firmly. The size entry is marked missing in some rows and otherwise reads once, few, many or a size class.

clone size: .
V gene: TRBV3-1/TRBV3-2
CDR3 length: 15
J gene: TRBJ1-2
D gene: .
CDR3 protein: CASSQGSGANYGYTF
CDR3 DNA: TGTGCCAGCAGCCAAGGGTCAGGGGCCAACTATGGCTACACCTTC

clone size: once
V gene: TRBV5-1
CDR3 length: 12
J gene: TRBJ2-7
D gene: .
CDR3 protein: CASSLPGYEQYF
CDR3 DNA: TGCGCCAGCAGCTTGCCCGGCTACGAGCAGTACTTC

clone size: once
V gene: TRBV4-1
CDR3 length: 13
J gene: TRBJ1-2
D gene: .
CDR3 protein: CASSRTETYGYTF
CDR3 DNA: TGCGCCAGCAGTCGGACAGAAACCTATGGCTACACCTTC

clone size: few
V gene: TRBV29-1
CDR3 length: 14
J gene: TRBJ2-2
D gene: .
CDR3 protein: CSAKAAANTGELFF
CDR3 DNA: TGCAGCGCCAAGGCGGCCGCGAACACCGGGGAGCTGTTTTTT

clone size: .
V gene: TRBV23-1
CDR3 length: 10
J gene: TRBJ2-7
D gene: .
CDR3 protein: CASSPGGGNF
CDR3 DNA: TGCGCCAGCAGCCCGGGGGGCGGGAACTTC

clone size: few
V gene: TRBV6-4
CDR3 length: 14
J gene: TRBJ2-6
D gene: .
CDR3 protein: CASRPGPGANVLTF
CDR3 DNA: TGTGCCAGCAGGCCAGGGCCTGGGGCCAACGTCCTGACTTTC

clone size: .
V gene: TRBV7-8
CDR3 length: 19
J gene: TRBJ1-5
D gene: .
CDR3 protein: CASSYGRAQGRWRDQPQHF
CDR3 DNA: TGTGCCAGCAGCTACGGGAGAGCCCAGGGTCGTTGGAGGGATCAGCCCCAGCATTTT

clone size: .
V gene: TRBV20-1
CDR3 length: 13
J gene: TRBJ1-6
D gene: .
CDR3 protein: CSASAGGNSPLHF
CDR3 DNA: TGCAGTGCTAGTGCGGGAGGTAATTCACCCCTCCACTTT

clone size: .
V gene: TRBV5-4
CDR3 length: 17
J gene: TRBJ1-2
D gene: TRBD1
CDR3 protein: CASSRGQGAQTNYGYTF
CDR3 DNA: TGTGCCAGCAGCAGGGGACAGGGGGCCCAGACTAACTATGGCTACACCTTC

clone size: .
V gene: TRBV7-2
CDR3 length: 13
J gene: TRBJ2-5
D gene: .
CDR3 protein: CASSLRQEETQYF
CDR3 DNA: TGTGCCAGCAGCTTAAGACAGGAAGAGACCCAGTACTTC

clone size: .
V gene: TRBV30
CDR3 length: 14
J gene: TRBJ1-2
D gene: .
CDR3 protein: CAWKVPTASGGYTF
CDR3 DNA: TGTGCCTGGAAGGTACCGACAGCGAGTGGTGGCTACACCTTC

clone size: .
V gene: TRBV6-4
CDR3 length: 14
J gene: TRBJ1-1
D gene: .
CDR3 protein: CASSVVAADTEAFF
CDR3 DNA: TGTGCCAGCAGTGTAGTGGCGGCAGACACTGAAGCTTTCTTT

clone size: .
V gene: TRBV20-1
CDR3 length: 11
J gene: TRBJ1-2
D gene: .
CDR3 protein: CSASVTYGYTF
CDR3 DNA: TGCAGTGCTAGTGTAACTTATGGCTACACCTTC

clone size: once
V gene: TRBV2
CDR3 length: 16
J gene: TRBJ1-2
D gene: .
CDR3 protein: CASAAQTGRANYGYTF
CDR3 DNA: TGTGCCAGCGCAGCGCAAACAGGGCGAGCTAACTATGGCTACACCTTC

clone size: .
V gene: TRBV6-5
CDR3 length: 14
J gene: TRBJ1-2
D gene: .
CDR3 protein: CASSYSTPGLGYTF
CDR3 DNA: TGTGCCAGCAGTTACTCGACGCCAGGGTTAGGCTACACCTTC

clone size: .
V gene: TRBV18
CDR3 length: 13
J gene: TRBJ1-2
D gene: TRBD1
CDR3 protein: CASSQGQGYGYTF
CDR3 DNA: TGTGCCAGCTCACAGGGACAGGGATATGGCTACACCTTC

clone size: .
V gene: TRBV12-5
CDR3 length: 15
J gene: TRBJ1-3
D gene: .
CDR3 protein: CASGFFDSRGNTIYF
CDR3 DNA: TGTGCTAGTGGTTTTTTCGACAGTAGAGGAAACACCATATATTTT

clone size: once
V gene: TRBV27
CDR3 length: 14
J gene: TRBJ1-6
D gene: .
CDR3 protein: CASSLYRDNSLLHF
CDR3 DNA: TGTGCCAGCAGTTTATACAGGGATAATTCACTCCTCCACTTT

clone size: .
V gene: TRBV10-3
CDR3 length: 13
J gene: TRBJ2-1
D gene: .
CDR3 protein: CAISPVRAEGQFF
CDR3 DNA: TGTGCCATCAGTCCCGTGAGGGCAGAGGGGCAGTTCTTC

clone size: .
V gene: TRBV13
CDR3 length: 14
J gene: TRBJ1-1
D gene: .
CDR3 protein: CASSGPGSVAEAFF
CDR3 DNA: TGTGCCAGCAGCGGGCCCGGGAGTGTGGCTGAAGCTTTCTTT

clone size: .
V gene: TRBV19
CDR3 length: 14
J gene: TRBJ2-1
D gene: TRBD1
CDR3 protein: CATKRQGETLEQFF
CDR3 DNA: TGTGCCACCAAGAGGCAGGGGGAAACGCTAGAGCAGTTCTTC

clone size: .
V gene: TRBV12-3/TRBV12-4
CDR3 length: 13
J gene: TRBJ1-1
D gene: .
CDR3 protein: CANNRQANTEAFF
CDR3 DNA: TGTGCCAACAACCGACAGGCGAACACTGAAGCTTTCTTT

clone size: .
V gene: TRBV19
CDR3 length: 15
J gene: TRBJ2-1
D gene: TRBD1
CDR3 protein: CASKPGQGSLRGKFF
CDR3 DNA: TGTGCCAGTAAGCCGGGACAGGGGTCGCTCAGGGGAAAGTTCTTC

clone size: .
V gene: TRBV3-1/TRBV3-2
CDR3 length: 13
J gene: TRBJ1-2
D gene: .
CDR3 protein: CASSPQANYGYTF
CDR3 DNA: TGTGCCAGCAGCCCTCAGGCTAACTATGGCTACACCTTC

clone size: once
V gene: TRBV6-5
CDR3 length: 14
J gene: TRBJ2-5
D gene: TRBD2
CDR3 protein: CASSYRGVRETQYF
CDR3 DNA: TGTGCCAGCAGTTATCGGGGGGTGAGGGAGACCCAGTACTTC

clone size: .
V gene: TRBV19
CDR3 length: 17
J gene: TRBJ1-5
D gene: TRBD1
CDR3 protein: CASNRPSGTGGSQPQHF
CDR3 DNA: TGTGCCAGTAATCGCCCCTCGGGGACAGGGGGGAGTCAGCCCCAGCATTTT

clone size: .
V gene: TRBV15
CDR3 length: 12
J gene: TRBJ2-5
D gene: .
CDR3 protein: CATSPGRETQYF
CDR3 DNA: TGTGCCACCAGCCCGGGGAGGGAGACCCAGTACTTC

clone size: .
V gene: TRBV30
CDR3 length: 14
J gene: TRBJ2-3
D gene: .
CDR3 protein: CAWSVGTSRDTQYF
CDR3 DNA: TGTGCCTGGAGTGTTGGGACTTCACGGGATACGCAGTATTTT

clone size: few
V gene: TRBV27
CDR3 length: 12
J gene: TRBJ1-6
D gene: .
CDR3 protein: CASSRGSSPLHF
CDR3 DNA: TGTGCCAGCAGTCGGGGTAGTTCACCCCTCCACTTT

clone size: .
V gene: TRBV5-6
CDR3 length: 14
J gene: TRBJ1-1
D gene: .
CDR3 protein: CASSRDFGNTEAFF
CDR3 DNA: TGTGCCAGCAGCCGAGATTTTGGGAACACTGAAGCTTTCTTT

clone size: .
V gene: TRBV5-1
CDR3 length: 15
J gene: TRBJ2-5
D gene: TRBD1
CDR3 protein: CASSGQGEIQETQYF
CDR3 DNA: TGCGCCAGCAGCGGACAGGGGGAGATCCAAGAGACCCAGTACTTC

clone size: .
V gene: TRBV6-4
CDR3 length: 15
J gene: TRBJ1-2
D gene: TRBD1
CDR3 protein: CASSDSPGGFYGYTF
CDR3 DNA: TGTGCCAGCAGTGACTCACCAGGGGGCTTCTATGGCTACACCTTC

clone size: .
V gene: TRBV18
CDR3 length: 14
J gene: TRBJ1-4
D gene: .
CDR3 protein: CASSPGAEYEKLFF
CDR3 DNA: TGTGCCAGCTCACCGGGGGCAGAATATGAAAAACTGTTTTTT

clone size: once
V gene: TRBV6-5
CDR3 length: 12
J gene: TRBJ1-4
D gene: .
CDR3 protein: CATARVLEKLFF
CDR3 DNA: TGTGCCACCGCCAGGGTGTTAGAAAAACTGTTTTTT

clone size: .
V gene: TRBV7-3
CDR3 length: 13
J gene: TRBJ2-1
D gene: TRBD1
CDR3 protein: CASSPGTERGQFF
CDR3 DNA: TGTGCCAGCAGCCCCGGGACAGAGAGGGGTCAGTTCTTC